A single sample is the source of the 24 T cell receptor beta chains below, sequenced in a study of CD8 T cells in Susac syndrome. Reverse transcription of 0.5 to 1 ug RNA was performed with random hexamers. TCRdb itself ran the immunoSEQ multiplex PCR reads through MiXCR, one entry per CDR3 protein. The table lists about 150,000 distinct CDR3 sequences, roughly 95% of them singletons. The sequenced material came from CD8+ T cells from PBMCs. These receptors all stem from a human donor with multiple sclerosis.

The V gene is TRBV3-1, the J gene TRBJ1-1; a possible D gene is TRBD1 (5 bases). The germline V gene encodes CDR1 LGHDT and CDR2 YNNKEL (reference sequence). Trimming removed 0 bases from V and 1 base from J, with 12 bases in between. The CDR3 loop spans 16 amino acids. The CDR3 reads CASSQDGDSPNTEAFF. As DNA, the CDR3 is TGTGCCAGCAGCCAAGACGGTGACAGCCCGAACACTGAAGCTTTCTTT. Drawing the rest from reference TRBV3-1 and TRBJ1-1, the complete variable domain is DTAVSQTPKYLVTQMGNDKSIKCEQNLGHDTMYWYKQDSKKFLKIMFSYNNKELIINETVPNRFSPKSPDKAHLNLHINSLELGDSAVYFCASSQDGDSPNTEAFFGQGTRLTVV.

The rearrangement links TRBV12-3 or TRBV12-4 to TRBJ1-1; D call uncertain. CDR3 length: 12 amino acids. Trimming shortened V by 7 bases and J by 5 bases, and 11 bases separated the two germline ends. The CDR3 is CASMDGSTEAFF. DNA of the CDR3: TGTGCCAGCATGGATGGGTCGACTGAAGCTTTCTTT.

CDR3 residues: CASRAASSYNEQFF. DNA of the CDR3: TGTGCCAGCAGAGCGGCAAGCTCCTACAATGAGCAGTTCTTC. The chain couples TRBV6-5 to TRBJ2-1, with D perhaps matching TRBD2 (5 bases). The germline gives CDR1 MNHEY, CDR2 SVGAGI. The germline V and J ends were trimmed by 6 bases and 0 bases, with 9 bases remaining between them. The CDR3 spans 14 residues.

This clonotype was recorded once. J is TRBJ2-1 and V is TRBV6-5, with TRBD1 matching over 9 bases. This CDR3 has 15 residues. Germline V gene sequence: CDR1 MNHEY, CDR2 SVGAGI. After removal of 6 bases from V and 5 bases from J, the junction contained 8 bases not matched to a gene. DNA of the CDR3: TGTGCCAGCAGCCTACAGGGGGCCTCGGACAATGAGCAGTTCTTC. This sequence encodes CASSLQGASDNEQFF.

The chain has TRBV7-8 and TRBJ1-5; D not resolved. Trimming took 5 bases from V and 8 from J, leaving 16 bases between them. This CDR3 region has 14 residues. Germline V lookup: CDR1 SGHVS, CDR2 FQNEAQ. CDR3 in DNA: TGTGCCAGCAGCCCCCGGACGGGGATGGAGCCCCAGCATTTT. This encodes CASSPRTGMEPQHF.

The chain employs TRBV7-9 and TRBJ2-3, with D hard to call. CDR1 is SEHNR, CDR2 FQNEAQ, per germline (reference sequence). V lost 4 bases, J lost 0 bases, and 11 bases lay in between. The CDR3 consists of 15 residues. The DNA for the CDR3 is TGTGCCAGCAGCTCGACGGATACTAGCACAGATACGCAGTATTTT. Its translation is CASSSTDTSTDTQYF.

CDR3: CSVEDRGSPLAFF. CDR3 sequence (DNA): TGCAGCGTTGAAGATCGGGGCAGCCCTTTGGCTTTCTTT. V and J are TRBV29-1 and TRBJ1-1, with TRBD1 as a possible D gene (5 bases). V lost 0 bases and J 11 bases, leaving 16 bases between the germline ends. CDR1 and CDR2 (germline): SQVTM, ANQGSEA. This CDR3 region has 13 residues.

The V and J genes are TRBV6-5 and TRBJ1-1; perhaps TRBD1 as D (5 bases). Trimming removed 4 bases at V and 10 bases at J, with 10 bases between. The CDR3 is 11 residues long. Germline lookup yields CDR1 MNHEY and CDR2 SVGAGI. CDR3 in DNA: TGTGCCAGCAGTTCAGGGATTGGAGCTTTCTTT. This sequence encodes CASSSGIGAFF.

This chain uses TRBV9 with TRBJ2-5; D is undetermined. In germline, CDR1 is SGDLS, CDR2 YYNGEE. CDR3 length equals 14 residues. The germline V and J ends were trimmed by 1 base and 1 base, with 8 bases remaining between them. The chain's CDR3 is CASSVMGIQETQYF. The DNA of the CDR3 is TGTGCCAGCAGCGTAATGGGGATCCAAGAGACCCAGTACTTC.

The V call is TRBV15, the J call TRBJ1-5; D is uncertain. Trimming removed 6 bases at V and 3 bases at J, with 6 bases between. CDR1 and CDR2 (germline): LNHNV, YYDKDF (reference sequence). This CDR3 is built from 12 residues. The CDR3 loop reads CATSFPNQPQHF. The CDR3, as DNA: TGTGCCACCAGTTTCCCCAATCAGCCCCAGCATTTT.

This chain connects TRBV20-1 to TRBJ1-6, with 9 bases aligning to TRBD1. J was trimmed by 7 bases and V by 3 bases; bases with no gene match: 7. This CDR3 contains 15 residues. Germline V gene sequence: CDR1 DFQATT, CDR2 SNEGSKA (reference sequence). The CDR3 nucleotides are TGCAGTGCTAGGGCGCCCGGACAGGGGAATTCACCCCTCCACTTT. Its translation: CSARAPGQGNSPLHF.

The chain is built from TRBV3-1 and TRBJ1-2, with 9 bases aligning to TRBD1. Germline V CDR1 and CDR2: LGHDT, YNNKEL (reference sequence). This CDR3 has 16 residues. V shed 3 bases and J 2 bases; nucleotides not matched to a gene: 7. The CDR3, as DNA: TGTGCCAGCAGCCACAGACCGGGACAGGGCAACTATGGCTACACCTTC. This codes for CASSHRPGQGNYGYTF.

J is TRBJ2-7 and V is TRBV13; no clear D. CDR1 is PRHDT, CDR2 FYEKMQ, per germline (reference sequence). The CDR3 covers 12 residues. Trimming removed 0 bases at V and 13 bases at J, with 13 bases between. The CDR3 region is CASSLGLTDHYF. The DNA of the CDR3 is TGTGCCAGCAGCTTAGGCCTAACTGATCATTACTTC.

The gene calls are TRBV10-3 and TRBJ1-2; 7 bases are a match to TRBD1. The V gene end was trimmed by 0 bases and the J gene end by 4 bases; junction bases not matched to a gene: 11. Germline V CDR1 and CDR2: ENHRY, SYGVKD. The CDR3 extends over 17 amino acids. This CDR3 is CAISESFLRDSSYGYTF. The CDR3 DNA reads TGTGCCATCAGTGAGTCGTTTCTTAGGGACAGCTCCTATGGCTACACCTTC.

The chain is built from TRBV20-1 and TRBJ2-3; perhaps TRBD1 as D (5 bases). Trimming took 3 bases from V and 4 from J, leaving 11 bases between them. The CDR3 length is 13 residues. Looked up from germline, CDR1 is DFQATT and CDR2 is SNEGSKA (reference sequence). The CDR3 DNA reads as TGCAGTGCTAGTTCAGGGTTGGCAGATACGCAGTATTTT. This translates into CSASSGLADTQYF.

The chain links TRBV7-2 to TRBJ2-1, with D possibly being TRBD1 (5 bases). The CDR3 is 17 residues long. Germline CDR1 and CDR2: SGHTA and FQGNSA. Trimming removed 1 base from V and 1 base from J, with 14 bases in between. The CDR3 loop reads CASSLEATVPSYNEQFF. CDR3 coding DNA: TGTGCCAGCAGCTTAGAAGCGACAGTTCCTTCCTACAATGAGCAGTTCTTC. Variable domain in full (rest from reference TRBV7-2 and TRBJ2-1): GAGVSQSPSNKVTEKGKDVELRCDPISGHTALYWYRQSLGQGLEFLIYFQGNSAPDKSGLPSDRFSAERTGGSVSTLTIQRTQQEDSAVYLCASSLEATVPSYNEQFFGPGTRLTVL.

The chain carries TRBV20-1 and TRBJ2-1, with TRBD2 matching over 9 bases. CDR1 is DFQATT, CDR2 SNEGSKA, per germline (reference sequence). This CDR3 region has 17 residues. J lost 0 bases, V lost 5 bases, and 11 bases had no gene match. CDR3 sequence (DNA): TGCAGTGCTCGGAACCCCAGCGGGAGGAACTCCTACAATGAGCAGTTCTTC. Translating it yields CSARNPSGRNSYNEQFF.

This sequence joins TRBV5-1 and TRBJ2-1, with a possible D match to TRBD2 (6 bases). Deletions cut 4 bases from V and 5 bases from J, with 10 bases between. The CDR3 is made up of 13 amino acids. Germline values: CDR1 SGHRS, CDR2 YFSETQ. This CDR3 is CASSGTGDNEQFF. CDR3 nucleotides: TGCGCCAGCAGCGGAACGGGGGACAATGAGCAGTTCTTC.

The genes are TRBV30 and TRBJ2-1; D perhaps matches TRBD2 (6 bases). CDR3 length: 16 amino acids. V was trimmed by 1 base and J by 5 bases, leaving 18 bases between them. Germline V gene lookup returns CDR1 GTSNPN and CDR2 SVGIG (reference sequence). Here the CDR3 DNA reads TGTGCCTGGAGTGACCTGCTCGGGACTCGACACAATGAGCAGTTCTTC. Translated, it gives CAWSDLLGTRHNEQFF.

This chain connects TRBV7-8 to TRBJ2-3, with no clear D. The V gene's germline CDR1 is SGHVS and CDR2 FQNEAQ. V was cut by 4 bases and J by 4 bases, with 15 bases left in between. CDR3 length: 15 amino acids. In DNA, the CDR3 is TGTGCCAGCAGCTCGGCCCGGACCGCACCAGATACGCAGTATTTT. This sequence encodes CASSSARTAPDTQYF.

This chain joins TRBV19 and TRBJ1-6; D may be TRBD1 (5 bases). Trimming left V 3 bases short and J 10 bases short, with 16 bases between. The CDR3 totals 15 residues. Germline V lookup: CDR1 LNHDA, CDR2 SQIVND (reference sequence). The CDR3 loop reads CASSIRDALGSPLHF. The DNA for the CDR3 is TGTGCCAGTAGTATCCGGGACGCGCTGGGGTCACCCCTCCACTTT.

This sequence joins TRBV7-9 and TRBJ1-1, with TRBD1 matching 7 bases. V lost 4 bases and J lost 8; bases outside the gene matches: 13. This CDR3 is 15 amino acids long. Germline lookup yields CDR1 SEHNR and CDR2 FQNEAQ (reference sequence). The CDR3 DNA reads TGTGCCAGCAGCTCCCCGACAGGGACCGAGGTAGAAGCTTTCTTT. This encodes CASSSPTGTEVEAFF.

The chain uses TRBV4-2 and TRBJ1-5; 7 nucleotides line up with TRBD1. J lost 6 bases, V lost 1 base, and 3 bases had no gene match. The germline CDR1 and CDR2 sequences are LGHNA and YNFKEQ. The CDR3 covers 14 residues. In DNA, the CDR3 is TGTGCCAGCAGCCAAGCAGGGGGAGCTCAGCCCCAGCATTTT. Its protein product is CASSQAGGAQPQHF.

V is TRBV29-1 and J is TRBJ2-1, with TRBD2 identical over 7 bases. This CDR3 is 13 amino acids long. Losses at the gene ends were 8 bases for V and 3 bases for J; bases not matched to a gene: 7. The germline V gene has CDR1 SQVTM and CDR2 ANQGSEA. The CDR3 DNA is TGCAGCTCAGCTGGGGGGGTCTACAATGAGCAGTTCTTC. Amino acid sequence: CSSAGGVYNEQFF.